The 13 T cell receptor beta chains below all came from one sample that was sequenced in a study of blood T cell repertoires in COVID-19. Sequenced by immunoSEQ multiplex PCR; TCRdb stores in-frame clones only, minus some. The sample holds about 300,000 clones, approximately 85% seen once. Sequenced input: peripheral blood. These receptors all stem from a woman aged 45-65 years with acute or convalescent COVID-19.

This clone has just one count. The V gene is TRBV15, the J gene TRBJ1-1; no clear D gene. This CDR3 is 15 amino acids long. Germline V CDR1 and CDR2: LNHNV, YYDKDF (reference sequence). V gave up 1 base and J gave up 1 base, with 10 bases separating them. DNA of the CDR3: TGTGCCACCAGCAGAGGAGGCGGCCCGAACACTGAAGCTTTCTTT. It encodes CATSRGGGPNTEAFF.

V is TRBV7-9 and J is TRBJ2-1; 9 nucleotides match TRBD2. Per germline, CDR1 SEHNR and CDR2 FQNEAQ (reference sequence). Unmatched junction bases numbered 6, after V lost 5 bases and J lost 7 bases. The CDR3 extends over 14 amino acids. This CDR3 is CASSPLAGSNEQFF. The CDR3, as DNA: TGTGCCAGCAGCCCCCTAGCGGGATCGAATGAGCAGTTCTTC.

The chain is built from TRBV4-3 and TRBJ2-7, with TRBD2 matching 10 bases. The germline gives CDR1 LGHNA, CDR2 YSLEER. This CDR3 comprises 16 residues. The V segment lost 3 bases and the J segment 2 bases; nucleotides outside the gene matches: 7. Here the CDR3 reads CASSQQLAGQTYEQYF. CDR3 nucleotide sequence: TGCGCCAGCAGCCAGCAACTAGCGGGACAAACCTACGAGCAGTACTTC.

The rearrangement links TRBV7-9 to TRBJ1-1; D is perhaps TRBD1 (5 bases). Germline-derived CDR1 and CDR2 are SEHNR and FQNEAQ (reference sequence). The germline V and J ends were trimmed by 1 base and 0 bases, with 6 bases remaining between them. The CDR3 spans 14 residues. CDR3 residues: CASSLGQMNTEAFF. CDR3 DNA: TGTGCCAGCAGCTTAGGACAGATGAACACTGAAGCTTTCTTT.

This chain connects TRBV3-1 (or the pseudogene TRBV3-2) to TRBJ2-7, with TRBD1 identical over 10 bases. Losses at the gene ends were 2 bases for V and 7 bases for J; bases not matched to a gene: 8. The CDR3 length is 15 residues. The germline CDR1 and CDR2 sequences are LGHDT and YNNKEL (reference sequence). CDR3 sequence reads: CASSQPTGGYREQYF. As DNA, the CDR3 is TGTGCCAGCAGCCAACCGACAGGGGGCTACCGGGAGCAGTACTTC.

J is TRBJ2-1 and V is TRBV7-3; 9 nucleotides agree with TRBD2. V lost 5 bases and J lost 5; bases outside the gene matches: 4. The CDR3 runs 14 residues. Germline V CDR1 and CDR2: SGHTA, FQGTGA. CDR3 sequence reads: CASSTRLADNEQFF. DNA for the CDR3: TGTGCCAGCAGCACGCGACTAGCGGACAATGAGCAGTTCTTC.

The rearrangement links TRBV4-1 to TRBJ2-1; TRBD2 aligns across 10 bases. Germline V gives CDR1 MGHRA, CDR2 YSYEKL. V lost 3 bases, J lost 7 bases, and 12 bases stayed unmatched. This CDR3 has 17 residues. Here the CDR3 DNA reads TGCGCCAGCAGCCAGAACAGCGGGAGGGCGGTTGAGAATGAGCAGTTCTTC. It is translated as CASSQNSGRAVENEQFF.

The chain joins TRBV9 to TRBJ1-3, with 7 bases identical to TRBD1. The CDR3 is 16 amino acids. V lost 0 bases to trimming and J lost 2 bases; unmatched junction nucleotides: 5. Germline V gene data show CDR1 as SGDLS and CDR2 as YYNGEE. The CDR3 protein is CASSVAGTVTGNTIYF. As DNA, the CDR3 is TGTGCCAGCAGCGTAGCCGGGACAGTAACTGGAAACACCATATATTTT.

The table lists this clone with a count of one. This chain joins TRBV27 and TRBJ2-7, with 9 positions matching TRBD2. J lost 4 bases, V lost 8 bases, and 3 bases had no gene match. Germline V CDR1 and CDR2: MNHEY, SMNVEV (reference sequence). The CDR3 is 12 residues long. Here the CDR3 DNA reads TGTGCCAGCCTTAGCGGGAGTTACGAGCAGTACTTC. Encoded protein: CASLSGSYEQYF.

The gene calls are TRBV5-1 and TRBJ2-2; 12 bases are shared with TRBD1. The germline CDR1 and CDR2 sequences are SGHRS and YFSETQ. This CDR3 spans 19 amino acids. Unmatched junction bases numbered 14, after V lost 4 bases and J lost 4 bases. In DNA, the CDR3 is TGCGCCAGCAGCCGTGGGGACAGGGGGCTGCGGGAGATCACCGGGGAGCTGTTTTTT. This translates into CASSRGDRGLREITGELFF.

The chain carries TRBV6-4 and TRBJ2-2, with TRBD2 matching over 12 bases. CDR3 length equals 18 residues. Germline V gene data show CDR1 as MRHNA and CDR2 as SNTAGT. After removal of 0 bases from V and 5 bases from J, the junction contained 7 bases not matched to a gene. CDR3 nucleotides: TGTGCCAGCAGTGACTCGTGGACTAGCGGGACGGGGACCGGGGAGCTGTTTTTT. Amino acids: CASSDSWTSGTGTGELFF.

J is TRBJ1-4 and V is TRBV19; TRBD1 aligns across 8 bases. This CDR3 is 14 amino acids long. After removal of 6 bases from V and 7 bases from J, the junction contained 7 bases not matched to a gene. Germline V gene lookup returns CDR1 LNHDA and CDR2 SQIVND (reference sequence). CDR3 residues: CASRDRGGSEKLFF. Here the CDR3 DNA reads TGTGCCAGTAGAGACAGGGGTGGGAGTGAAAAACTGTTTTTT.

CDR3 residues: CASSKGLAGADEQFF. The DNA for the CDR3 is TGCGCCAGCAGCAAGGGACTAGCGGGAGCGGATGAGCAGTTCTTC. This chain joins TRBV5-1 and TRBJ2-1, with 14 bases identical to TRBD2. Germline assignment: CDR1 SGHRS and CDR2 YFSETQ. The CDR3 sequence is 15 residues long. The ends lost 4 bases at V and 8 bases at J; junction bases unmatched: 5. The whole variable domain, filled in from reference TRBV5-1 and TRBJ2-1, reads KAGVTQTPRYLIKTRGQQVTLSCSPISGHRSVSWYQQTPGQGLQFLFEYFSETQRNKGNFPGRFSGRQFSNSRSEMNVSTLELGDSALYLCASSKGLAGADEQFFGPGTRLTVL.